The source of this T cell receptor beta chain is a study of blood T cell repertoires in COVID-19. Libraries were prepared by immunoSEQ multiplex PCR; TCRdb keeps only in-frame clonotypes and omits some of them. The table lists approximately 70,000 clones, around 90% of them singletons. Germline V gene lookup returns CDR1 MNHEY and CDR2 SVGAGI. With 10 bases clipped from V and 4 bases from J, the junction kept 5 bases outside the gene matches. The CDR3 spans 12 residues. The source of this sequence is a human donor in a cohort sampled during active COVID-19. The chain has TRBV6-5 and TRBJ2-7; TRBD1 matches 9 bases. Sequenced material: peripheral blood. In DNA form, the CDR3 reads TGTGCCACGGGACAGGGTGGATACGAGCAGTACTTC. Protein product: CATGQGGYEQYF.